This passage covers 20 T cell receptor beta chains from one sample sequenced in a study of cytomegalovirus exposure and HLA in healthy donors. It was with 60 Vbeta and 13 Jbeta primers that the PCR ran. TCRdb's copy holds only in-frame clones and misses some; the assay was immunoSEQ multiplex PCR. The sample holds 150,000 to 200,000 clones, 75% to 85% seen once. Sample: PBMCs. The source of these receptors is a woman aged 45-60 years in good health and CMV-seropositive.

This clone was recorded only once. The chain is built from TRBV9 and TRBJ1-6; D is ambiguous. The germline gives CDR1 SGDLS, CDR2 YYNGEE. The CDR3 extends over 16 amino acids. V shed 4 bases and J shed 0 bases, with 11 bases lying between them. CDR3 coding DNA: TGTGCCAGCAGCCCCCGGGAGGGCTCCTATAATTCACCCCTCCACTTT. Protein product: CASSPREGSYNSPLHF.

The CDR3 region has the DNA TGTGCCAGCAGCTTGGGACAGGGGGAACCCTACGAGCAGTACTTC. It encodes CASSLGQGEPYEQYF. The V call is TRBV5-6, the J call TRBJ2-7, with 9 bases fitting TRBD1. The CDR3 is made up of 15 amino acids. CDR1 is SGHDT and CDR2 is YYEEEE in the germline V gene. V was clipped by 0 bases and J by 2 bases; unmatched bases: 3.

The chain uses TRBV13 and TRBJ1-5, with 10 bases lining up with TRBD1. Germline lookup yields CDR1 PRHDT and CDR2 FYEKMQ (reference sequence). The ends lost 4 bases at V and 11 bases at J; junction bases unmatched: 8. The CDR3 has 14 residues. The CDR3 sequence is CASSSRQGAWSQHF. CDR3 nucleotide sequence: TGTGCCAGCAGCTCCAGACAGGGGGCATGGTCCCAGCATTTT.

The chain recombines TRBV13 with TRBJ2-7; TRBD2 matches at 8 bases. The V gene's germline CDR1 is PRHDT and CDR2 FYEKMQ (reference sequence). V dropped 5 bases and J dropped 3; count of bases not matched to a gene: 0. This CDR3 region has 12 residues. CDR3 coding DNA: TGTGCCAGCAGCGGGACTAGCTACGAGCAGTACTTC. This gives the protein CASSGTSYEQYF.

The chain carries TRBV10-1 and TRBJ2-5, with TRBD2 as a possible D gene (7 bases). The length of the CDR3 is 15 residues. Germline values: CDR1 WNHNN, CDR2 SYGVQD (reference sequence). The V end was cut by 0 bases, the J end by 4 bases, with 12 bases between. The CDR3 is CASSESGGPRETQYF. CDR3 bases: TGCGCCAGCAGTGAGTCGGGGGGGCCTCGAGAGACCCAGTACTTC.

The chain combines TRBV6-5 with TRBJ1-5, with 7 bases fitting TRBD1. The CDR3 consists of 14 residues. V shed 9 bases and J 4 bases; nucleotides not matched to a gene: 9. CDR1 MNHEY and CDR2 SVGAGI come from the germline V gene. This CDR3 is CASSQGISNQPQHF. The CDR3 nucleotides are TGTGCCAGTTCACAGGGGATATCAAATCAGCCCCAGCATTTT.

This sequence joins TRBV7-2 and TRBJ2-5; 7 bases fit TRBD1. The CDR3 extends over 14 amino acids. V trimming: 5 bases; J trimming: 1 base; junction bases outside the gene matches: 4. Per germline, CDR1 SGHTA and CDR2 FQGNSA. CDR3 bases: TGTGCCAGCAGCAAAAGACAGGGCCAAGAGACCCAGTACTTC. Protein sequence: CASSKRQGQETQYF.

The J gene is TRBJ2-5, the V gene TRBV11-3, with D perhaps TRBD2 (5 bases). Germline V gene sequence: CDR1 SGHNT, CDR2 YENEEA. V lost 5 bases and J lost 2, with 12 bases in between. The CDR3 runs 14 residues. The chain's CDR3 is CASSPTRGQETQYF. CDR3 nucleotide sequence: TGTGCCAGCAGCCCGACCCGGGGACAAGAGACCCAGTACTTC.

CDR3 in amino acids: CASSPVAGELFF. CDR3 nucleotides: TGTGCCAGCAGCCCAGTTGCCGGGGAGCTGTTTTTT. This chain joins TRBV6-6 and TRBJ2-2; D gene unclear. From germline, CDR1 is MNHNY and CDR2 SVGAGI (reference sequence). The germline V and J ends were trimmed by 6 bases and 6 bases, with 8 bases remaining between them. This CDR3 region has 12 residues.

V usage is TRBV5-6 and J usage is TRBJ2-3, with 8 nucleotides matching TRBD1. J lost 0 bases, V lost 4 bases, and 1 base had no gene match. The length of the CDR3 is 14 residues. Germline values: CDR1 SGHDT, CDR2 YYEEEE. The CDR3 DNA is TGTGCCAGCAGCCAGGGGGCCAGCACAGATACGCAGTATTTT. Encoded protein: CASSQGASTDTQYF. The entire variable domain, with the rest obtained from reference TRBV5-6 and TRBJ2-3, is as follows: DAGVTQSPTHLIKTRGQQVTLRCSPKSGHDTVSWYQQALGQGPQFIFQYYEEEERQRGNFPDRFSGHQFPNYSSELNVNALLLGDSALYLCASSQGASTDTQYFGPGTRLTVL.

The chain joins TRBV2 to TRBJ1-1, with D possibly being TRBD1 (5 bases). Per the germline V gene, CDR1 is SNHLY and CDR2 is FYNNEI. The CDR3 consists of 17 residues. V lost 4 bases to trimming and J lost 0 bases, with 18 bases between them. CDR3 DNA sequence: TGTGCCAGCAGTGTCTCTACAGGCCCCCCTGTGAACACTGAAGCTTTCTTT. Its translation: CASSVSTGPPVNTEAFF.

This clone was seen more than once but under ten times. The chain combines TRBV11-1 with TRBJ2-2, with D possibly being TRBD2 (5 bases). CDR3 length: 19 residues. Between the trimmed V and J ends, which lost 4 bases and 0 bases, there was a span of 21 bases. The V gene's germline CDR1 is SGHAT and CDR2 FQDESV (reference sequence). CDR3 nucleotide sequence: TGTGCCAGCAGCTCGACCGGGCGCGGGCCCCTATCGAACACCGGGGAGCTGTTTTTT. Its translation: CASSSTGRGPLSNTGELFF.

Notes on this clone: Other DNA sequences in this specimen translate into the identical CDR3. This chain links TRBV25-1 with TRBJ2-7; maybe TRBD1 (6 bases). CDR3 length: 15 amino acids. Germline CDR1 is MGHDK and CDR2 is SYGVNS. Between the trimmed V and J ends, which lost 5 bases and 2 bases, there was a span of 16 bases. In DNA, the CDR3 is TGTGCCAGCAGTTCCCTTGGCAGGGGTACCTACGAGCAGTACTTC. Translation gives CASSSLGRGTYEQYF.

The rearrangement uses TRBV4-1 and TRBJ1-2, with 10 nucleotides matching TRBD1. Germline lookup yields CDR1 MGHRA and CDR2 YSYEKL. The V and J ends lost 1 base and 4 bases, in that order; junction bases with no gene match: 0. The CDR3 has 14 residues. The CDR3 loop reads CASSQGTGGYGYTF. CDR3 bases: TGCGCCAGCAGCCAAGGGACAGGGGGCTATGGCTACACCTTC.

This chain joins TRBV6-1 and TRBJ1-4; D call uncertain. CDR3 length: 14 amino acids. Germline V gives CDR1 MNHNS, CDR2 SASEGT. V dropped 1 base and J dropped 3 bases, with 6 bases sitting between them. The CDR3 DNA is TGTGCCAGCAGTGAAGGAGGGTCTAATGAAAAACTGTTTTTT. Amino acid sequence: CASSEGGSNEKLFF.

Worth noting for this clone: At one boundary the junction diverges from the germline segment, which might be a read error. The J gene is TRBJ2-5, the V gene TRBV2; no clear D gene. The germline V gene has CDR1 SNHLY and CDR2 FYNNEI. CDR3 size: 13 residues. The CDR3 DNA is TGTGCCAGCAGGGAAGGTTCGTTGGAGACCCAGTACTTC. It specifies CASREGSLETQYF.

This rearrangement joins TRBV5-8 to TRBJ2-5; the D gene is possibly TRBD2 (5 bases). Trimming took off 1 base at V and 5 bases at J, with 12 bases between the two ends. Germline V gene lookup returns CDR1 SGHTS and CDR2 YDEGEE. The CDR3 runs 14 residues. In nucleotides, the CDR3 is TGTGCCAGCAGCTTGAATGCGGGCTGGGAGACCCAGTACTTC. It yields the protein CASSLNAGWETQYF.

This clone was seen only a few times. The V call is TRBV5-8, the J call TRBJ1-1, with D tentatively TRBD1 (5 bases). The CDR3 has 15 amino acids. CDR1 is SGHTS and CDR2 is YDEGEE in the germline V gene. V lost 4 bases, J lost 5 bases, and 18 bases lay in between. In DNA form, the CDR3 reads TGTGCCAGCAGCCGTAGTGTGGGGCGGTCAACTGAAGCTTTCTTT. Translating it yields CASSRSVGRSTEAFF.

The DNA for the CDR3 is TGTGCCAGTAGTTTAGCATCCGGGACATTTACTTCACCCCTCCACTTT. Its translation is CASSLASGTFTSPLHF. V gene TRBV19 combines with J gene TRBJ1-6, with D maybe TRBD1 (6 bases). Germline V gene sequence: CDR1 LNHDA, CDR2 SQIVND (reference sequence). The CDR3 sequence is 16 residues long. Trimming pared 5 bases from V and 9 bases from J, leaving 20 bases between.

The chain couples TRBV14 to TRBJ2-3; a possible D gene is TRBD2 (6 bases). In germline, CDR1 is SGHDN, CDR2 FVKESK. The CDR3 is 14 amino acids. V was trimmed by 3 bases and J by 4 bases, leaving 11 bases between them. The CDR3 nucleotides are TGTGCCAGCAGCCATGGAGGGTTCGCAGATACGCAGTATTTT. This translates into CASSHGGFADTQYF.